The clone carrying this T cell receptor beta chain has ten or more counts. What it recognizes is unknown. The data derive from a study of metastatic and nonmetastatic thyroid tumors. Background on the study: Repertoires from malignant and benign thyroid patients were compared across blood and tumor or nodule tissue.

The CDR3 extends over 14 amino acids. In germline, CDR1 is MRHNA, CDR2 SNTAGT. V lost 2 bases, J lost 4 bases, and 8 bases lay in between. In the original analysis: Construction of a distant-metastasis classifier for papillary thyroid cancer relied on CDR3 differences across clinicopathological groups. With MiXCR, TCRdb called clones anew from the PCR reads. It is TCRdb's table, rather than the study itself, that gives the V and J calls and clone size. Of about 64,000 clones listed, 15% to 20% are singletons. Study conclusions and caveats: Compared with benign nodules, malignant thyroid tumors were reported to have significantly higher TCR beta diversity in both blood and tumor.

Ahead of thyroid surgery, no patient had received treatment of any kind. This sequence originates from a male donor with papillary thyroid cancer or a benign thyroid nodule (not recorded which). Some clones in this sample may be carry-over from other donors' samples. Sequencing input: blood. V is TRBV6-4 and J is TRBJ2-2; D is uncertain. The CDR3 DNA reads TGTGCCAGCAGTGACAGCCCGGGCACCGGGGAGCTGTTTTTT. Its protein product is CASSDSPGTGELFF.